This TCR beta chain was identified in a study of Graves' ophthalmopathy and Graves' hyperthyroidism. This clonotype was found a few times. As the template, RNA transcripts were used to amplify TCR beta CDR3 regions. HTBI-primed RT-PCR formed the first round, and a multiplex PCR formed the second. TCRdb redid the calling of the multiplex PCR reads with MiXCR, one entry per CDR3 protein. The sample comprises 300,000 to 450,000 distinct CDR3 sequences, roughly 17% of which are singletons, and 2% to 2.5% rests with the top ten. The V end was cut by 0 bases, the J end by 5 bases, with 9 bases between. The CDR3 runs to 14 residues. CDR1 and CDR2 from the germline V gene are LGHNA and YSLEER.

The sequenced sample consisted of peripheral blood. The TCR sequence derives from an adult woman with stable Graves' hyperthyroidism. This sequence joins TRBV4-3 and TRBJ2-3; no definite D call. The CDR3 loop is CASSQEGYRDTQYF. The CDR3 bases are TGCGCCAGCAGCCAAGAAGGGTACAGAGATACGCAGTATTTT.